This record covers a single T cell receptor (beta chain). V trimming: 4 bases; J trimming: 7 bases; junction bases outside the gene matches: 8. Germline V gene sequence: CDR1 SGHAT, CDR2 FQNNGV. This CDR3 comprises 14 residues. Seattle patients were enrolled while actively infected and followed longitudinally. The sample comes from a study of blood T cell repertoires in COVID-19. The overall study: Some COVID-19 samples were acute and others convalescent; all came from the United States, Italy and Spain.

Study processing details: Amplification with reference gene primers provided the estimates of nucleated cell counts. Sequencing was performed with immunoSEQ multiplex PCR; in TCRdb, only in-frame clones are kept and a portion is missing. The V and J calls and clone size come from that table; D and trimming were worked out from the DNA. Among about 150,000 clones, approximately 86% were seen once, and the ten largest hold 0.45% to 0.6%. The receptor was derived from a man in his sixties with COVID-19, enrolled during active disease. The chain recombines TRBV11-2 with TRBJ2-5; 8 bases fit TRBD2. Sequenced: peripheral blood. This CDR3 is CASSSRTSFATQYF. CDR3 nucleotide sequence: TGTGCCAGCAGCTCGCGGACTAGCTTTGCGACCCAGTACTTC.